Listed below are T cell receptor beta chains from one sample, sequenced in a study of T cells in Graves' hyperthyroidism and ophthalmopathy. From the multiplex PCR reads, TCRdb called clonotypes with MiXCR, one entry per CDR3 protein. The data contain approximately 620,000 distinct CDR3 sequences, roughly 15% of them singletons. The sequencing input was blood. The receptors stem from a woman in her thirties or forties with Graves' ophthalmopathy. Each CDR3 is given with its conserved first and last residue. A D gene is named only where the DNA matches it firmly. Not every row has a clone size; where given, it reads once, few, many or a size class.

j_gene | abundance | v_gene | d_gene | CDR3nt | CDR3aa
TRBJ2-3 | many | TRBV28 | TRBD2 | TGTGCCAGCACCTCAGCTAGCGGACAAACAGATACGCAGTATTTT | CASTSASGQTDTQYF
TRBJ2-4 | many | TRBV28 | TRBD2 | TGTGCCAGCAGTCTTTATATTGGCGGGGGGGACATTCAGTACTTC | CASSLYIGGGDIQYF
TRBJ2-3 | - | TRBV11-2 | - | TGTGCCAGCAGCGGGATGGGAGAGGATACGCAGTATTTT | CASSGMGEDTQYF
TRBJ2-5 | - | TRBV28 | - | TGTGCCAGCAGTTTAAGTCTATGGGAGACCCAGTACTTC | CASSLSLWETQYF
TRBJ1-2 | many | TRBV11-2 | - | TGTGCCAGCAGCAACCACTTAGGCTATGGCTACACCTTC | CASSNHLGYGYTF
TRBJ2-5 | many | TRBV11-3 | - | TGTGCCAGCGCAGATTCGGAGCAAGAGACCCAGTACTTC | CASADSEQETQYF
TRBJ2-7 | few | TRBV7-9 | - | TGTGCCAGCAGCCCCGGAAGCGAGCAGTACTTC | CASSPGSEQYF
TRBJ1-3 | few | TRBV9 | TRBD1 | TGTGCCAGCAGCGGGGACAGCTCTGGAAACACCACATATTTT | CASSGDSSGNTTYF
TRBJ2-7 | - | TRBV20-1 | TRBD1 | TGCAGTGCTAGACACCGGGACAGGGGGCGCGAGCAGTACTTC | CSARHRDRGREQYF
TRBJ2-1 | many | TRBV20-1 | - | TGCAGTGCTAGAGGGGACTTTCCCTTCAGTGAGCAGTTCTTC | CSARGDFPFSEQFF
TRBJ1-6 | - | TRBV4-2 | TRBD1 | TGTGCCAGCAGCCCCTTCTCCGGGACAGCGGCATCACCCCTCCACTTT | CASSPFSGTAASPLHF
TRBJ2-3 | many | TRBV7-3 | - | TGTGCCAGCAGCTCAGGGGAAGGGAACACGCAGTATTTT | CASSSGEGNTQYF
TRBJ2-7 | once | TRBV19 | - | TGTGCCAGTAGTATTGGACAGCCCAACTCCTACGAGCAGTACTTC | CASSIGQPNSYEQYF
TRBJ2-6 | - | TRBV3-1 | - | TGTGCCAGCAGCCAAGATTGGGGGGCCAACGTCCTGACTTTC | CASSQDWGANVLTF
TRBJ2-7 | many | TRBV5-1 | TRBD2 | TGCGCCAGCAGCTTGGATGTGGGAGGGCCTCGATACGAGCAGTACTTC | CASSLDVGGPRYEQYF
TRBJ1-1 | - | TRBV4-2 | - | TGTGCCAGCAGCCAACCTGGGTCCTTTAACACTGAAGCTTTCTTT | CASSQPGSFNTEAFF
TRBJ2-1 | many | TRBV20-1 | TRBD2 | TGCAGTGCTAGAGATTCGGCGGGAGCGGGCGGTGAGCAGTTCTTC | CSARDSAGAGGEQFF
TRBJ2-5 | many | TRBV25-1 | - | TGTGCCAGCAGTGGCAAGACGGGACTCCCGGGAGAGACCCAGTACTTC | CASSGKTGLPGETQYF
TRBJ2-7 | few | TRBV4-1 | TRBD2 | TGCGCCAGCAGCCAGGGACTAGCGGGAGCCGCCTACGAGCAGTACTTC | CASSQGLAGAAYEQYF
TRBJ1-1 | few | TRBV29-1 | - | TGCAGCGCCCTGGCAGGGAACACTGAAGCTTTCTTT | CSALAGNTEAFF
TRBJ1-2 | - | TRBV7-8 | TRBD1 | TGTGCCAGCAGCCACGGACAGGGGGTTGGCTACACCTTC | CASSHGQGVGYTF
TRBJ1-4 | - | TRBV19 | - | TGTGCCAGTCGTACCCCGCCCAGTCTTGGGGAAAAACTGTTTTTT | CASRTPPSLGEKLFF
TRBJ2-2 | - | TRBV7-2 | - | TGTGCCAGCAGCTTAGTAGGGGGAAAAAGGGGAGCCGGGGAGCTGTTTTTT | CASSLVGGKRGAGELFF
TRBJ2-3 | - | TRBV20-1 | TRBD1 | TGCAGTGCTAAGAGGGGGGACAGGGGAAGCACAGATACGCAGTATTTT | CSAKRGDRGSTDTQYF
TRBJ1-5 | - | TRBV12-5 | TRBD1 | TGTGCTAGTGGAACCGGGACAGGGGGCTACGGCAATCAGCCCCAGCATTTT | CASGTGTGGYGNQPQHF
TRBJ2-2 | many | TRBV7-8 | TRBD1 | TGTGCCAGCAGCCAACCCACGGACAGGGAGGAGAACACCGGGGAGCTGTTTTTT | CASSQPTDREENTGELFF
TRBJ2-7 | many | TRBV7-2 | - | TGTGCCAGCAGCTTGGTTCGGGCTAGCAACGAGCAGTACTTC | CASSLVRASNEQYF
TRBJ1-2 | few | TRBV5-6 | TRBD1 | TGTGCCAGCAGCTTGGACAGGGGACCCCAAGTAGCTAACTATGGCTACACCTTC | CASSLDRGPQVANYGYTF
TRBJ2-7 | few | TRBV5-1 | TRBD2 | TGCGCCAGCAGCCATACTAGCGCCGACTACGAGCAGTACTTC | CASSHTSADYEQYF
TRBJ2-7 | many | TRBV28 | TRBD2 | TGTGCCAGCAGTTTAGCGGGGGACTACTACGAGCAGTACTTC | CASSLAGDYYEQYF
TRBJ1-5 | many | TRBV28 | - | TGTGCCAGCAGTCCGACCTCAGAAGTTCAGCCCCAGCATTTT | CASSPTSEVQPQHF
TRBJ2-3 | - | TRBV19 | TRBD1 | TGTGCCAGTAGTATGGGGACAGGGGCAGGCACAGATACGCAGTATTTT | CASSMGTGAGTDTQYF
TRBJ2-1 | many | TRBV7-2 | - | TGTGCCAGCAGCTTATATCAGGGGGGCATTTACAATGAGCAGTTCTTC | CASSLYQGGIYNEQFF
TRBJ2-3 | - | TRBV3-1 | TRBD2 | TGTGCCAGCAAACTAGCGGGAGCAGATACGCAGTATTTT | CASKLAGADTQYF
TRBJ2-1 | many | TRBV12-3/TRBV12-4 | TRBD2 | TGTGCCAGCAGTTTGTTTGGCGGGGGGAACAATGAGCAGTTCTTC | CASSLFGGGNNEQFF
TRBJ2-2 | many | TRBV2 | - | TGTGCCAGCAGGATTACAGGGCCCGGGGAGCTGTTTTTT | CASRITGPGELFF
TRBJ2-2 | many | TRBV11-2 | TRBD2 | TGTGCCAGCAGCTTCACCTCGCCAGCGGGGGCTGACACCGGGGAGCTGTTTTTT | CASSFTSPAGADTGELFF
TRBJ1-5 | - | TRBV4-1 | TRBD1 | TGCGCCAGCAGCCTTAGCGAGGACAGGGAGGATCAGCCCCAGCATTTT | CASSLSEDREDQPQHF
TRBJ2-1 | many | TRBV12-3/TRBV12-4 | TRBD2 | TGTGCCAGCAGCCCGCGGGAGTCTGTCCCTGAGCAGTTCTTC | CASSPRESVPEQFF
TRBJ1-6 | many | TRBV11-2 | - | TGTGCCAGCAGCCCGGACAATGGAGATTCACCCCTCCACTTT | CASSPDNGDSPLHF
TRBJ2-7 | - | TRBV5-1 | - | TGCGCCAGCAGCTTGCAAGCAAGTCTTAAAAACTACGAGCAGTACTTC | CASSLQASLKNYEQYF
TRBJ2-7 | many | TRBV5-1 | TRBD2 | TGCGCCAGCAGCTTGGAACCTAGCGGGAGTTATTACGAGCAGTACTTC | CASSLEPSGSYYEQYF
TRBJ1-2 | few | TRBV15 | - | TGTGCCACCAGCACCAGAGGACCCTCCGCTAACTATGGCTACACCTTC | CATSTRGPSANYGYTF
TRBJ2-3 | many | TRBV11-3 | - | TGTGCCAGCAGCCCAGGGTTGGCAGATACGCAGTATTTT | CASSPGLADTQYF
TRBJ2-7 | - | TRBV20-1 | - | TGCAGTGCTAGAGATCAAGGAGACACAAGCTCCTACGAGCAGTACTTC | CSARDQGDTSSYEQYF
TRBJ1-2 | - | TRBV18 | TRBD1 | TGTGCCAGCTCGCGGGGGGACAGGGAGGCCCAAACCTTC | CASSRGDREAQTF
TRBJ1-6 | - | TRBV6-1 | TRBD1 | TGTGCCAGCAGCGAATACAGGGGTCTTTCACCCCTCCACTTT | CASSEYRGLSPLHF
TRBJ1-5 | many | TRBV27 | TRBD1 | TGTGCCAGCAGCGGACAGGGGAATCAGCCCCAGCATTTT | CASSGQGNQPQHF
TRBJ1-2 | few | TRBV7-9 | TRBD1 | TGTGCCAGCAGCCGACAGGGAGCGCATGGCTACACCTTC | CASSRQGAHGYTF
TRBJ1-1 | many | TRBV27 | TRBD1 | TGTGCCAGCAGGCCCGGGACAGGGGGGACTGAAGCTTTCTTT | CASRPGTGGTEAFF
TRBJ2-1 | - | TRBV5-4 | TRBD1 | TGTGCCAGCGGAAAAGGACAGGGGGTGGAAAGCTCCTACAATGAGCAGTTCTTC | CASGKGQGVESSYNEQFF
TRBJ2-7 | many | TRBV20-1 | TRBD2 | TGCAGTGCTAGAGATGGAGTGGTAGCGGGAGGCGAGCAGTACTTC | CSARDGVVAGGEQYF